The entry that follows covers one T cell receptor (beta chain) sequence. The antigen remains unidentified. The TRB cDNA libraries were prepared by 5' RACE with UMI labels. TCRdb re-called the 5' RACE reads and shows each CDR3 protein once, DNA omitted. The sample's table shows about 140,000 distinct CDR3 sequences. This entry belongs to a study of CXCR3-negative and CXCR3-positive naive CD8 T cells. Whole-study findings and limits: TRB CDR3 properties indicated TCR strength, while surface CD5 was similar across naive subsets. For CXCR3-positive naive cells, TRB CDR3s were more hydrophobic than those of CXCR3-negative naive cells. Memory CD8+ cells showed much lower diversity, while both naive subsets displayed comparably high diversity.

Germline lookup yields CDR1 SGHRS and CDR2 YFSETQ. This CDR3 contains 18 residues. The sample consisted of naive CXCR3+ CD8+ T cells from blood. Noted subset: CD45RO-CCR7+CD27+CD95- naive CD8+ T cells expressing CXCR3 (TNR3+). The rearrangement links TRBV5-1 to TRBJ2-1; lacking DNA, the TRBD2 call made by TCRdb goes unchecked. This clonotype was sampled from a human donor in good health. Some clones in this sample may be carry-over from other donors' samples. The CDR3 region is CASSLFGLAGVKYNEQFF.